This T cell receptor beta chain was captured in a study of CD8+CD57+ T cells in acquired aplastic anemia. Study overall: CD4+ and CD8+ cells, once sorted, gave DNA averaging approximately 3.4 ug. CD4+ cell libraries from healthy donors averaged about 10 million reads. Whole-study results and caveats: The study identified more than 25 CD8+ CDR3 sequences shared by patients and controls.

Trimming pared 0 bases from V and 4 bases from J, leaving 15 bases between. Germline assignment: CDR1 LNHNV and CDR2 YYDKDF (reference sequence). The CDR3 sequence is 16 residues long. This clonotype rates as medium-sized (0.01 to 0.1%). Its antigen is unknown. Genomic DNA, the template, was used for profiling of the TCR beta VDJ and CDR3. TCRdb ran MiXCR on the reads and lists one entry per CDR3 protein. The sample records some 64,000 distinct CDR3 sequences, about 54% being singletons. This receptor was obtained from a human donor in good health, serving as a control. The V call is TRBV15, the J call TRBJ1-2; the D gene is possibly TRBD1 (6 bases). The sequenced material came from sorted CD4+, CD8+, or CD8+CD57+ T cells (not recorded which) from PBMCs. The DNA of the CDR3 is TGTGCCACCAGCAGAGACCGGGCGACAGGTTCCTATGGCTACACCTTC. Amino acids: CATSRDRATGSYGYTF.